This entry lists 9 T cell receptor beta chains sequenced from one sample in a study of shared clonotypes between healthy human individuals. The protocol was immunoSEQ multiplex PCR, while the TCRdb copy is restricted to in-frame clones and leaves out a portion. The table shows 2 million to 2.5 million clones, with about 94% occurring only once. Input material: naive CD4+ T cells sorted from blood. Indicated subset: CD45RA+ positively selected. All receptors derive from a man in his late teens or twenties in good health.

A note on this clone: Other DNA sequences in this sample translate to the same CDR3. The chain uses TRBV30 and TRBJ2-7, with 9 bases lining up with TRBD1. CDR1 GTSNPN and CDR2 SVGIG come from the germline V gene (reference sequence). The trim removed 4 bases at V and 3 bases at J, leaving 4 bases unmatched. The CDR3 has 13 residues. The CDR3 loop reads CAWTRQGGYEQYF. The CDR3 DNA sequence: TGTGCCTGGACCCGACAGGGGGGCTACGAGCAGTACTTC.

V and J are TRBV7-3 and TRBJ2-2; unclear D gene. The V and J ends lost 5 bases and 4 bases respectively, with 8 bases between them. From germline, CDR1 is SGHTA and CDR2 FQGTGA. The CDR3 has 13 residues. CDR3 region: CASSPRSTGELFF. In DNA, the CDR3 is TGTGCCAGCAGCCCCAGGAGCACCGGGGAGCTGTTTTTT. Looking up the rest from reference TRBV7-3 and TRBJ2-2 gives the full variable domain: GAGVSQTPSNKVTEKGKYVELRCDPISGHTALYWYRQSLGQGPEFLIYFQGTGAADDSGLPNDRFFAVRPEGSVSTLKIQRTERGDSAVYLCASSPRSTGELFFGEGSRLTVL.

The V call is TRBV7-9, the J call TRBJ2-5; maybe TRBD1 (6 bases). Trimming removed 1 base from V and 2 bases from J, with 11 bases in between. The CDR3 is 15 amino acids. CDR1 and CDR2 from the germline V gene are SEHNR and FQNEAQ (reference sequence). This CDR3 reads CASSLVSGEQETQYF. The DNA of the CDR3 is TGTGCCAGCAGCTTAGTATCAGGGGAACAAGAGACCCAGTACTTC.

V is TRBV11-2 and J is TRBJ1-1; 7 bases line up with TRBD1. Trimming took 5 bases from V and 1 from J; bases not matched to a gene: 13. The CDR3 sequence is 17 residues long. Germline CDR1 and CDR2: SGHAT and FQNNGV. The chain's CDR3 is CASSLGRQGGRNTEAFF. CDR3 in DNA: TGTGCCAGCAGCCTGGGCCGACAGGGCGGTCGGAACACTGAAGCTTTCTTT.

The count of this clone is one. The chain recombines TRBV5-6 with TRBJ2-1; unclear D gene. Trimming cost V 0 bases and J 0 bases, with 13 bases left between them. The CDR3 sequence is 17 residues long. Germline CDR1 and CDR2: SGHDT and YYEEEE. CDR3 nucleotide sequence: TGTGCCAGCAGCTTGGCCGGTCTAATGCTCTCCTACAATGAGCAGTTCTTC. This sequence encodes CASSLAGLMLSYNEQFF.

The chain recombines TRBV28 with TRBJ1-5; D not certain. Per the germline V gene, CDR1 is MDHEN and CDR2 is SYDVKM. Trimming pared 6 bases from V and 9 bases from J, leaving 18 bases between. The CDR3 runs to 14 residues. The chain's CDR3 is CASSPQGRLGPQHF. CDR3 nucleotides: TGTGCCAGCAGCCCCCAAGGGCGATTGGGGCCCCAGCATTTT.

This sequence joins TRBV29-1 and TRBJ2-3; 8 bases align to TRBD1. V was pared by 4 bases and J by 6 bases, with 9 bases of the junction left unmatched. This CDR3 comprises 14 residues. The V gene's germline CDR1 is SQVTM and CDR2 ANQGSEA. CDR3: CSVGKDRVSDTQYF. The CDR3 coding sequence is TGCAGCGTTGGTAAGGACAGGGTGTCGGATACGCAGTATTTT.

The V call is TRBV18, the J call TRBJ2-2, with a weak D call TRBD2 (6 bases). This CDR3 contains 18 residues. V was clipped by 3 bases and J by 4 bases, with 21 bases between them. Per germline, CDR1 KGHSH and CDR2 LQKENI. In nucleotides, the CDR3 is TGTGCCAGCTCACCTGATAGCCCACGGGAGACTTCCACCGGGGAGCTGTTTTTT. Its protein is CASSPDSPRETSTGELFF.

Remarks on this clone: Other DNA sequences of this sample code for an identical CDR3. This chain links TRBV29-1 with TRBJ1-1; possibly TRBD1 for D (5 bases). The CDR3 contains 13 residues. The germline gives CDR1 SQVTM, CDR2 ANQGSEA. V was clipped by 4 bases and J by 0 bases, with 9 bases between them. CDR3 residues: CSVAGTLNTEAFF. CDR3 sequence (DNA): TGCAGCGTTGCCGGGACTTTGAACACTGAAGCTTTCTTT.